A single sample gave rise to the 15 T cell receptor beta chains below, sequenced in a study of blood T cells in healthy people across ages. A second roughly 6 to 11 cycle PCR used barcoded and J-beta primers. TCRdb processed the 5' RACE reads anew with MiXCR; each CDR3 protein has one entry. The sample contains roughly 800,000 distinct CDR3 sequences, roughly 35% of which appear only once. Sequencing used blood. The source of these receptors is a man between 18 and 29 years old in good health.

This clonotype was counted between two and nine times. The rearrangement uses TRBV7-2 and TRBJ1-1; D not resolved. V lost 6 bases and J lost 11, with 19 bases in between. Per the germline V gene, CDR1 is SGHTA and CDR2 is FQGNSA. The CDR3 sequence is 13 residues long. CDR3 residues: CASSPDLITAAFF. The CDR3 DNA is TGTGCCAGCAGTCCTGACCTTATTACTGCGGCTTTCTTT.

The table lists this clonotype with a few counts. The rearrangement links TRBV6-2 or TRBV6-3 to TRBJ1-1; D gene ambiguous. Looked up from germline, CDR1 is MNHEY and CDR2 is SVGEGT. The CDR3 contains 14 residues. V lost 2 bases to trimming and J lost 8 bases, with 15 bases between them. In nucleotides, the CDR3 is TGTGCCAGCAGTTACCCGGTGAAGGGCTTCGAAGCTTTCTTT. Amino acids: CASSYPVKGFEAFF.

Remarks on this clonotype: Just one base apart from a much larger clone, this may be a read error. The V gene is TRBV4-1, the J gene TRBJ1-4, with a tentative D call TRBD1 (5 bases). Germline values: CDR1 MGHRA, CDR2 YSYEKL. This CDR3 region has 14 residues. In DNA form, the CDR3 reads TGCGCCAGCAGCCACGGGACGGGGAATGCAAAACTGTTTTTT. It translates to CASSHGTGNAKLFF.

Regarding this clonotype: Being one base from a much bigger clone, this may be a read error. This rearrangement joins TRBV4-3 to TRBJ2-4, with D perhaps matching TRBD1 or TRBD2 (6 bases each). Germline V gene lookup returns CDR1 LGHNA and CDR2 YSLEER. This CDR3 comprises 14 residues. CDR3 region: CASSQGGAKNVQYF. The CDR3 region has the DNA TGCGCCAGCAGCCAAGGGGGGGCCAAAAACGTTCAGTACTTC.

The chain is built from TRBV30 and TRBJ1-5; no definite D call. The CDR3 has 14 amino acids. The V gene lost 3 bases and the J gene lost 3 bases, with 12 bases spanning the gap. Per the germline V gene, CDR1 is GTSNPN and CDR2 is SVGIG (reference sequence). DNA for the CDR3: TGTGCCTGGAGCCCCAACAGTTCCAATCAGCCCCAGCATTTT. Its translation is CAWSPNSSNQPQHF. Together with reference TRBV30 and TRBJ1-5, the CDR3 gives the full variable domain: SQTIHQWPATLVQPVGSPLSLECTVEGTSNPNLYWYRQAAGRGLQLLFYSVGIGQISSEVPQNLSASRPQDRQFILSSKKLLLSDSGFYLCAWSPNSSNQPQHFGDGTRLSIL.

Notes on this clonotype: A much larger clonotype is one base distant, so this may be a read error. The J gene is TRBJ2-7, the V gene TRBV7-8; D is unresolved. The CDR3 covers 16 residues. Germline loops: CDR1 SGHVS, CDR2 FQNEAQ. This CDR3 is CAGSLALGFRGYEQYF. In DNA form, the CDR3 reads TGTGCCGGCAGCTTAGCCTTAGGGTTCCGCGGCTACGAGCAGTACTTC. The variable domain in full, with the rest retrieved from reference TRBV7-8 and TRBJ2-7, is GAGVSQSPRYKVAKRGQDVALRCDPISGHVSLFWYQQALGQGPEFLTYFQNEAQLDKSGLPSDRFFAERPEGSVSTLKIQRTQQEDSAVYLCAGSLALGFRGYEQYFGPGTRLTVT.

The chain joins TRBV4-3 to TRBJ2-1; D could derive from TRBD1 or TRBD2 (5 bases each). Trimming took off 4 bases at V and 4 bases at J, with 11 bases between the two ends. Germline assignment: CDR1 LGHNA and CDR2 YSLEER. The CDR3 contains 14 residues. The DNA of the CDR3 is TGCGCCAGCAGCCCAGGGACGCCTTACAATGAGCAGTTCTTC. This codes for CASSPGTPYNEQFF.

The CDR3 sequence: CAWSTGGLETQYF. The CDR3 DNA reads TGTGCCTGGAGTACGGGGGGCTTGGAGACCCAGTACTTC. The V and J genes are TRBV30 and TRBJ2-5; TRBD2 might be the D (7 bases). This CDR3 comprises 13 residues. Trimming cost V 2 bases and J 5 bases, with 12 bases left between them. Germline V gene data show CDR1 as GTSNPN and CDR2 as SVGIG (reference sequence).

V is TRBV14 and J is TRBJ2-3; a possible D gene is TRBD1 (7 bases). Germline V CDR1 and CDR2: SGHDN, FVKESK. The V end lost 2 bases, the J end lost 2 bases, and 26 bases lay between the germline ends. This CDR3 is built from 20 residues. CDR3 in amino acids: CASSQPNQPRGTVLTDTQYF. DNA of the CDR3: TGTGCCAGCAGCCAACCCAACCAACCCCGGGGGACAGTCCTCACAGATACGCAGTATTTT.

Regarding this clonotype: A single base separates this from a much larger clone, so it may be a read error. The chain joins TRBV7-2 to TRBJ2-3; 7 nucleotides match TRBD1. This CDR3 is built from 15 residues. Germline lookup yields CDR1 SGHTA and CDR2 FQGNSA. This chain's CDR3 is CVSSPGTVHTDTQYF. The CDR3 DNA is TGTGTCAGCAGCCCAGGGACAGTACACACAGATACGCAGTATTTT.

This clonotype occurred a few times. The gene calls are TRBV3-1 and TRBJ1-2; a weak D match, TRBD1 (6 bases). From germline, CDR1 is LGHDT and CDR2 YNNKEL (reference sequence). The CDR3 runs 15 residues. The V gene lost 4 bases and the J gene lost 8 bases, with 20 bases spanning the gap. The CDR3 protein is CASSPLDSPGLGYTF. The CDR3 DNA reads TGTGCCAGCAGCCCGTTGGACAGCCCGGGCCTGGGCTACACCTTC. The full variable domain, its missing parts supplied by reference TRBV3-1 and TRBJ1-2, is DTAVSQTPKYLVTQMGNDKSIKCEQNLGHDTMYWYKQDSKKFLKIMFSYNNKELIINETVPNRFSPKSPDKAHLNLHINSLELGDSAVYFCASSPLDSPGLGYTFGSGTRLTVV.

This sequence joins TRBV4-1 and TRBJ2-1, with 8 positions matching TRBD1. Germline V gives CDR1 MGHRA, CDR2 YSYEKL. V trimming: 0 bases; J trimming: 6 bases; junction bases outside the gene matches: 7. CDR3 length equals 16 residues. The CDR3 DNA sequence: TGCGCCAGCAGCCAAGAACGCAGGGGGCATAGCAATGAGCAGTTCTTC. Protein sequence: CASSQERRGHSNEQFF.

V and J are TRBV4-1 and TRBJ1-5; no clear D. V lost 3 bases, J lost 5 bases, and 8 bases lay in between. There are 13 residues in the CDR3. Germline V CDR1 and CDR2: MGHRA, YSYEKL. The CDR3 reads CASSQAFHQPQHF. The CDR3 DNA sequence: TGCGCCAGCAGCCAGGCCTTTCATCAGCCCCAGCATTTT.

The chain has TRBV9 and TRBJ2-2; D might be TRBD1 (5 bases). V was clipped by 4 bases and J by 1 base, with 14 bases between them. The germline V gene has CDR1 SGDLS and CDR2 YYNGEE. The CDR3 runs to 16 residues. The CDR3 sequence: CASSLRTQKNTGELFF. DNA of the CDR3: TGTGCCAGCAGCCTACGGACACAAAAGAACACCGGGGAGCTGTTTTTT.

The V gene is TRBV6-2 or TRBV6-3, the J gene TRBJ1-5; D is possibly TRBD1 (5 bases). With 2 bases removed from V and 10 bases from J, the gap between germline ends came to 12 bases. Germline CDR1 and CDR2: MNHEY and SVGEGT. The CDR3 consists of 13 residues. CDR3 in amino acids: CASSYANRTPQHF. CDR3 nucleotide sequence: TGTGCCAGCAGTTACGCAAACAGGACACCCCAGCATTTT.